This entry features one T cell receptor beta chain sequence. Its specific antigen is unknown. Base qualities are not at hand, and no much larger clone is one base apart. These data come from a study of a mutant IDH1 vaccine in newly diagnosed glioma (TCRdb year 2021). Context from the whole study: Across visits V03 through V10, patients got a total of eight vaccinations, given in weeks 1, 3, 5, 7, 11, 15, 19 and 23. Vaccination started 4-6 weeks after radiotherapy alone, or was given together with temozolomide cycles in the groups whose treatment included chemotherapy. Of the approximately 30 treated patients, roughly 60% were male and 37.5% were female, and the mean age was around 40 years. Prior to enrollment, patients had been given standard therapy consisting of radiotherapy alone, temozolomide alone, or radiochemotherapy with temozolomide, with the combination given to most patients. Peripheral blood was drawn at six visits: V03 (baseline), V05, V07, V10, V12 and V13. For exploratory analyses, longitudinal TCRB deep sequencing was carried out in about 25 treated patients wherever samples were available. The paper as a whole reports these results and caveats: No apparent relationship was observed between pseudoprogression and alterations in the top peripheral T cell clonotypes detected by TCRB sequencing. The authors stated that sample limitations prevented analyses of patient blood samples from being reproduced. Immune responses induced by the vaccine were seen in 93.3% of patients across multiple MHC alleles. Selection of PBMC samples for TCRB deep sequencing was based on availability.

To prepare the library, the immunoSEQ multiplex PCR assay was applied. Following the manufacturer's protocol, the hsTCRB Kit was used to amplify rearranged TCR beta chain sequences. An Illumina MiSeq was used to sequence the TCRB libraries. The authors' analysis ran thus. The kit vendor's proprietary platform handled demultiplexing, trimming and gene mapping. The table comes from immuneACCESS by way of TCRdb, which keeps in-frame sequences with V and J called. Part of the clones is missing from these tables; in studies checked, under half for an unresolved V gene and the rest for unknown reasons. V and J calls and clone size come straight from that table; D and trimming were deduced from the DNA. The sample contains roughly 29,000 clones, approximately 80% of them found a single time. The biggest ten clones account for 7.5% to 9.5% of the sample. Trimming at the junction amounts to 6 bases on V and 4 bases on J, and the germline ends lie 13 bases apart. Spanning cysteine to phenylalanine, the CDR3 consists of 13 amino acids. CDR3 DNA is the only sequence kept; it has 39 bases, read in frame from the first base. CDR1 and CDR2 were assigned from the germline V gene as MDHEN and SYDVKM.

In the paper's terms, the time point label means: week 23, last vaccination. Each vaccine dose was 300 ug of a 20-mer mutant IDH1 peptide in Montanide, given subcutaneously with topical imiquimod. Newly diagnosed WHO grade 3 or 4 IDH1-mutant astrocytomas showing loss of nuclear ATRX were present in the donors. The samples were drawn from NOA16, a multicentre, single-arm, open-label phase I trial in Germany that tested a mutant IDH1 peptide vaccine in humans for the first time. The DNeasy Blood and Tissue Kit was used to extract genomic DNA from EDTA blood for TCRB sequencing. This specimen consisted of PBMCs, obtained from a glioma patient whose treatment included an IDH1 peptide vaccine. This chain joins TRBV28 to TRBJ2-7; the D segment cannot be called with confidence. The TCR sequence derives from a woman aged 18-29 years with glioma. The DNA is TGTGCCAGCAGCTCTGACTCCATATACGAGCAGTACTTC. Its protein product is CASSSDSIYEQYF.